The rows below give T cell receptor beta chains drawn from one sample of a study of tumor and adjacent non-tumor tissue in lung cancer. TCRdb re-derived calls from the multiplex PCR reads in MiXCR, one entry per CDR3 protein. The sample lists 55,000 to 65,000 distinct CDR3 sequences, around 64% occurring once. Specimen: distant non-tumor lung tissue. These receptors originate from an older man with non-small cell lung cancer. The CDR3 runs from the conserved cysteine through the conserved F or W. The D gene is left open where the match is weak. Clone size appears in some rows only: once, few, many, or a class for an expanded clone.

j_call cdr3_length d_call v_call clone_size cdr3_aa cdr3_nt
TRBJ2-2 17 TRBD1 TRBV6-5 - CASRFSGTGMYAGEQFF TGTGCAAGCAGATTTTCCGGGACAGGTATGTACGCCGGGGAGCAGTTTTTT
TRBJ1-3 18 - TRBV11-2 few CASSPQGTVLFSGNTIYF TGTGCCAGTAGCCCCCAAGGGACGGTCCTGTTCTCTGGAAACACCATATATTTT
TRBJ2-7 12 - TRBV5-4 - CASTGEGGEQYF TGTGCCAGCACCGGGGAGGGGGGCGAGCAGTACTTC
TRBJ2-5 15 TRBD1 TRBV12-3/TRBV12-4 - CASSFRQGSQGTQYF TGTGCCAGCAGTTTCCGACAGGGAAGTCAAGGGACCCAGTACTTC
TRBJ1-6 12 - TRBV5-5 many CASTRGNSPLHF TGTGCCAGCACCCGCGGTAATTCACCCCTCCACTTT
TRBJ2-6 17 TRBD2 TRBV11-2 - CVSSSRGGSSGTNVLTF TGTGTCAGCAGCTCACGGGGGGGTAGCTCTGGGACCAACGTCCTGACTTTC
TRBJ2-5 15 - TRBV4-1 many CASSQDLVSQETQYF TGCGCCAGCAGCCAAGATTTGGTTAGCCAAGAGACCCAGTACTTC
TRBJ2-4 16 - TRBV11-3 once CASSLSRSNSKNIEYF TGTGCCAGCAGCTTGAGCAGGTCTAATTCCAAAAACATTGAGTACTTC
TRBJ2-1 12 - TRBV28 - CASSPWVGEQFF TGTGCCAGCAGCCCATGGGTAGGTGAGCAGTTCTTC
TRBJ1-1 12 - TRBV6-4 many CASSNNDREAFF TGTGCCAGCAGTAACAACGACAGGGAAGCTTTCTTT
TRBJ2-1 14 - TRBV4-2 - CASSLDLGGGGRFF TGTGCCAGCAGCCTAGACTTAGGCGGAGGGGGTCGGTTCTTC
TRBJ2-2 15 - TRBV6-4 once CARSSRTENTGELFF TGTGCCAGGAGTAGCCGGACAGAGAACACCGGGGAGCTGTTTTTC
TRBJ2-7 13 TRBD2 TRBV29-1 many CSVGGLAGYEQYF TGCAGCGTTGGTGGGCTAGCGGGATACGAGCAGTACTTC
TRBJ1-2 13 - TRBV25-1 many CASSKPQGDGYTF TGTGCCAGCAGTAAGCCACAGGGAGATGGCTACACCTTC
TRBJ2-7 15 TRBD2 TRBV11-2 - CASSLMSGGDYEQYF TGTGCCAGCAGCTTAATGTCGGGAGGGGACTACGAGCAGTACTTC
TRBJ1-4 15 TRBD1 TRBV12-3/TRBV12-4 - CASRLGSGGGEKLFF TGTGCCAGTAGATTGGGGTCAGGGGGCGGTGAAAAACTGTTTTTT